The 24 T cell receptor beta chains listed next were all sequenced from one sample in a study of blood T cell repertoires in COVID-19 (dated by TCRdb to 2020 to 2021). Library creation used the immunoSEQ multiplex PCR assay. This immuneACCESS table, as held by TCRdb, lists in-frame sequences with V and J called but not all clones. Of the missing ones, under half trace to an unresolved V gene in checked studies; the others have no known cause. The sample has 130,000 or so clones on record, just over 75% of them singletons. Clones ranked in the top ten supply under 14% of the sample. Sequencing input: peripheral blood. These receptors came from a human donor in a cohort sampled during active COVID-19.

CDR3 protein: CASSEVRGLAGELFF. The DNA of the CDR3 is TGCGCCAGCAGTGAGGTCAGGGGGTTAGCCGGGGAGCTGTTTTTT. The chain joins TRBV10-1 to TRBJ2-2; 7 bases are a match to TRBD1. Germline values: CDR1 WNHNN, CDR2 SYGVQD (reference sequence). V lost 2 bases and J lost 6; bases outside the gene matches: 6. The CDR3 is 15 residues long.

The genes are TRBV6-2 or TRBV6-3 and TRBJ1-1; 9 positions agree with TRBD1. Losses at the gene ends were 5 bases for V and 4 bases for J; bases not matched to a gene: 8. There are 15 residues in the CDR3. Germline CDR1 reads MNHEY; CDR2 reads SVGEGT. The CDR3 here is CASSPRGQGTTEAFF. The CDR3 region has the DNA TGTGCCAGCAGTCCCCGAGGACAGGGGACCACTGAAGCTTTCTTT.

The gene calls are TRBV11-2 and TRBJ1-5; no firm D call. The V end was cut by 0 bases, the J end by 5 bases, with 5 bases between. The germline gives CDR1 SGHAT, CDR2 FQNNGV. The CDR3 contains 13 residues. The CDR3 sequence: CASSLDRYQPQHF. CDR3 coding DNA: TGTGCCAGCAGCTTAGACAGGTATCAGCCCCAGCATTTT.

This clone has a handful of counts. This chain joins TRBV3-1 (or the pseudogene TRBV3-2) and TRBJ1-6; the D gene is possibly TRBD1 (5 bases). CDR1 LGHDT and CDR2 YNNKEL come from the germline V gene (reference sequence). This CDR3 region has 16 residues. The V and J ends lost 4 bases and 7 bases respectively, with 17 bases between them. This CDR3 is CASSPTPQGYNSPLHF. DNA for the CDR3: TGTGCCAGCAGCCCGACCCCCCAGGGTTACAATTCACCCCTCCACTTT.

This rearrangement joins TRBV5-6 to TRBJ2-7; D possibly corresponds to TRBD1 (5 bases). Trimming took 4 bases from V and 3 from J, leaving 8 bases between them. From germline, CDR1 is SGHDT and CDR2 YYEEEE. This CDR3 comprises 12 residues. CDR3 protein: CASSRDSYEQYF. In nucleotides, the CDR3 is TGTGCCAGCAGCCGCGACAGCTACGAGCAGTACTTC.

This chain uses TRBV11-3 with TRBJ2-5, with 7 bases that match TRBD2. This CDR3 contains 15 residues. V gave up 1 base and J gave up 1 base; unmatched junction bases: 3. From germline, CDR1 is SGHNT and CDR2 YENEEA. CDR3 nucleotides: TGTGCCAGCAGCTTAGGGACTAGGGGCCAAGAGACCCAGTACTTC. Its protein is CASSLGTRGQETQYF.

The chain has TRBV12-3 or TRBV12-4 and TRBJ1-1; D gene uncertain. The V and J ends lost 6 bases and 6 bases respectively, with 11 bases between them. CDR3 length: 12 amino acids. This chain's CDR3 is CASSREASEAFF. DNA for the CDR3: TGTGCCAGCAGCCGCGAAGCCTCTGAAGCTTTCTTT.

The genes are TRBV30 and TRBJ2-7; 7 bases align to TRBD1. After removal of 5 bases from V and 0 bases from J, the junction contained 1 base not matched to a gene. Germline CDR1 is GTSNPN and CDR2 is SVGIG (reference sequence). This CDR3 is built from 12 residues. The CDR3 DNA follows: TGTGCCTGGGCAGGGGGCTCCTACGAGCAGTACTTC. Translation: CAWAGGSYEQYF. Filled out from reference TRBV30 and TRBJ2-7, the complete variable domain reads SQTIHQWPATLVQPVGSPLSLECTVEGTSNPNLYWYRQAAGRGLQLLFYSVGIGQISSEVPQNLSASRPQDRQFILSSKKLLLSDSGFYLCAWAGGSYEQYFGPGTRLTVT.

The gene calls are TRBV6-5 and TRBJ1-1, with D tentatively TRBD1 (6 bases). V shed 5 bases and J shed 5 bases, with 12 bases lying between them. The CDR3 loop spans 13 amino acids. The germline CDR1 and CDR2 sequences are MNHEY and SVGAGI. CDR3 bases: TGTGCCAGCAGTCCAAACAGGGAGACTGAAGCTTTCTTT. It codes for CASSPNRETEAFF.

V gene TRBV7-9 combines with J gene TRBJ1-4, with TRBD1 matching over 8 bases. Germline loops: CDR1 SEHNR, CDR2 FQNEAQ (reference sequence). The CDR3 runs 17 residues. Trimming took 2 bases from V and 8 from J; bases not matched to a gene: 13. CDR3 amino acids: CASSLSRGRGGNEKLFF. Here the CDR3 DNA reads TGTGCCAGCAGCTTATCCAGGGGGCGAGGTGGCAACGAAAAACTGTTTTTT.

The J gene is TRBJ1-5, the V gene TRBV27; D remains ambiguous. V lost 3 bases to trimming and J lost 5 bases, with 14 bases between them. This CDR3 is built from 15 residues. Germline-derived CDR1 and CDR2 are MNHEY and SMNVEV (reference sequence). The CDR3 bases are TGTGCCAGCAGTTTGTACCAAGGGAGGGATCAGCCCCAGCATTTT. This encodes CASSLYQGRDQPQHF.

The chain has TRBV5-8 and TRBJ2-1, with TRBD2 identical over 9 bases. This CDR3 spans 15 amino acids. CDR1 and CDR2 (germline): SGHTS, YDEGEE. Trimming took 3 bases from V and 3 from J; bases not matched to a gene: 4. Here the CDR3 reads CASSSGTSSYNEQFF. CDR3 nucleotides: TGTGCCAGCAGCTCCGGGACTAGCAGCTACAATGAGCAGTTCTTC.

This sequence joins TRBV3-1 (or the pseudogene TRBV3-2) and TRBJ1-6, with a weak D call TRBD1 (5 bases). Germline V gene data show CDR1 as LGHDT and CDR2 as YNNKEL (reference sequence). Trimming left V 2 bases short and J 14 bases short, with 19 bases between. CDR3 length: 15 amino acids. This CDR3 reads CASSQRWRGRWSLHF. In DNA form, the CDR3 reads TGTGCCAGCAGCCAACGGTGGAGGGGAAGATGGTCCCTCCACTTT.

The chain employs TRBV18 and TRBJ2-6; 7 positions match TRBD2. V shed 4 bases, J shed 1 base, and the junction held 4 bases outside the gene matches. Germline-derived CDR1 and CDR2 are KGHSH and LQKENI. There are 16 residues in the CDR3. CDR3 nucleotide sequence: TGTGCCAGCTCACAGGACGGGAGGTCTGGGGCCAACGTCCTGACTTTC. As protein: CASSQDGRSGANVLTF. Full variable domain (outside the CDR3, taken from reference TRBV18 and TRBJ2-6): NAGVMQNPRHLVRRRGQEARLRCSPMKGHSHVYWYRQLPEEGLKFMVYLQKENIIDESGMPKERFSAEFPKEGPSILRIQQVVRGDSAAYFCASSQDGRSGANVLTFGAGSRLTVL.

The rearrangement links TRBV29-1 to TRBJ2-1; tentatively, D is TRBD2 (5 bases). Germline lookup yields CDR1 SQVTM and CDR2 ANQGSEA. Trimming left V 6 bases short and J 0 bases short, with 12 bases between. CDR3 length: 14 amino acids. CDR3 nucleotide sequence: TGCAGCGTATACACTAGAGGCTCCTACAATGAGCAGTTCTTC. Translated, it gives CSVYTRGSYNEQFF.

In regard to this clone: The same CDR3 can be traced to other DNA sequences in this sample. The V gene is TRBV10-1, the J gene TRBJ1-1; 9 nucleotides match TRBD1. The CDR3 runs to 13 residues. V shed 5 bases, J shed 5 bases, and the junction held 3 bases outside the gene matches. Germline V CDR1 and CDR2: WNHNN, SYGVQD (reference sequence). The CDR3 region is CASSPGQGTEAFF. The DNA of the CDR3 is TGCGCCAGCAGTCCGGGACAGGGAACTGAAGCTTTCTTT.

The chain is built from TRBV5-1 and TRBJ2-6, with a tentative D call TRBD1 (5 bases). This CDR3 contains 15 residues. V was shortened by 2 bases and J by 0 bases, with 6 bases between the two germline ends. Germline V gene lookup returns CDR1 SGHRS and CDR2 YFSETQ. CDR3 DNA: TGCGCCAGCAGCTTACAGGACTCTGGGGCCAACGTCCTGACTTTC. It translates to CASSLQDSGANVLTF.

The CDR3 DNA reads TGTGCCAGCAGTTACAGAAGACAGCCCTATTCACCCCTCCACTTT. Protein product: CASSYRRQPYSPLHF. The chain links TRBV6-5 to TRBJ1-6, with a possible D match to TRBD1 (5 bases). The CDR3 has 15 amino acids. V lost 2 bases to trimming and J lost 8 bases, with 13 bases between them. The germline V gene encodes CDR1 MNHEY and CDR2 SVGAGI.

This clone showed up just once. The V and J genes are TRBV3-1 (or the pseudogene TRBV3-2) and TRBJ2-5; maybe TRBD1 (6 bases). Trimming took 0 bases from V and 7 from J, leaving 15 bases between them. The CDR3 contains 15 residues. Per the germline V gene, CDR1 is LGHDT and CDR2 is YNNKEL (reference sequence). The CDR3 DNA follows: TGTGCCAGCAGCCAAGATGAAAGGGGGACACGGACCCAGTACTTC. The encoded protein is CASSQDERGTRTQYF.

The CDR3 DNA is TGCGCCAGCAGCCAAGCTCCGTTTTGGGTAGCGGGGGCGAACACCGGGGAGCTGTTTTTT. Its protein product is CASSQAPFWVAGANTGELFF. The chain is built from TRBV4-1 and TRBJ2-2, with TRBD2 matching over 9 bases. V trimming: 1 base; J trimming: 0 bases; junction bases outside the gene matches: 12. This CDR3 has 20 residues. In germline, CDR1 is MGHRA, CDR2 YSYEKL.

The genes are TRBV4-1 and TRBJ2-1; 8 bases are shared with TRBD1. J was trimmed by 7 bases and V by 1 base; bases with no gene match: 6. Looked up from germline, CDR1 is MGHRA and CDR2 is YSYEKL. CDR3 length: 15 amino acids. Written as DNA, the CDR3 is TGCGCCAGCAGCCAAGCCCCGGACAGGGCGAATGAGCAGTTCTTC. Amino acid sequence: CASSQAPDRANEQFF.

The J gene is TRBJ1-2, the V gene TRBV7-8, with D unresolved. V was pared by 5 bases and J by 0 bases, with 13 bases between. Germline CDR1 is SGHVS and CDR2 is FQNEAQ. CDR3 size: 15 residues. The CDR3 DNA sequence: TGTGCCAGCAGCCCAGCCTACAGAGCTAACTATGGCTACACCTTC. It translates to CASSPAYRANYGYTF.

The V gene is TRBV25-1, the J gene TRBJ2-3; TRBD2 agrees at 11 bases. The CDR3 runs to 17 residues. Losses at the gene ends were 3 bases for V and 2 bases for J; bases not matched to a gene: 7. The germline V gene encodes CDR1 MGHDK and CDR2 SYGVNS. The CDR3 here is CASSDHRLAGYTDTQYF. CDR3 sequence (DNA): TGTGCCAGCAGTGATCACAGACTAGCGGGGTACACAGATACGCAGTATTTT.

The chain is built from TRBV12-3 or TRBV12-4 and TRBJ2-5; D not resolved. The CDR3 has 12 amino acids. V was trimmed by 4 bases and J by 6 bases, leaving 9 bases between them. The CDR3 spells CASSSLFQTQYF. As DNA, the CDR3 is TGTGCCAGCAGTTCACTGTTTCAGACCCAGTACTTC.